This TCR beta chain derives from a study of T-cell memory formation after mild COVID-19. After 5'RACE with constant-segment primers, TCR alpha and TCR beta cDNA libraries carrying sample barcodes and UMIs were obtained. TCRdb used MiXCR to reprocess the 5' RACE reads, holding one entry per CDR3 protein. Of 400,000 to 500,000 distinct CDR3 sequences listed, about 20% are singletons. Points from the study as a whole: The study found contracting CD4+ clones mainly in CM and EM and contracting CD8+ clones in EMRA. Later expanders leaned CD4+, whereas clones that contracted between day 15 and 85 were balanced CD4/CD8.

The CDR3 length is 12 residues. V dropped 8 bases and J dropped 3; count of bases not matched to a gene: 2. About this clonotype: Its antigen is unknown.

The specimen sequenced was PBMCs or a T cell subset sorted from them (not recorded which). V gene TRBV12-3 or TRBV12-4 combines with J gene TRBJ2-3, with 7 positions matching TRBD2. The receptor comes from an adult woman who had mild COVID-19 (a few samples of this study predate the infection). Cell type and time point are not known. The CDR3 loop is CASQRGTDTQYF. CDR3 coding DNA: TGTGCCAGCCAGCGGGGTACAGATACGCAGTATTTT.